This T cell receptor (beta chain) was profiled in a study of T cells after yellow fever vaccination. Study-level findings and limits: The presence of abundant clonotypes contaminating from the bulk population was possible in FACS-sorted repertoires. Weaker, the secondary response peaked sooner, at day 5 versus 15. Clones that expanded after primary vaccination mostly reappeared after the booster (nearly 98% CD4, approximately 89% CD8).

The TCR cDNA carried a universal primer site and UMIs from 5'RACE template switching. Using its own MiXCR run on the 5' RACE reads, TCRdb lists one record per CDR3 protein. The sample consists of 500,000 to 650,000 distinct CDR3 sequences, around an eighth of them appearing once. Comments on this clonotype: Its antigen remains unidentified.

The receptor was isolated from a man between 25 and 39 years old who received the YFV17D yellow fever vaccine. This specimen was PBMCs, taken on the day of the yellow fever booster vaccination.

CDR3 residues: CAISDQITGDLDNEQFF. DNA of the CDR3: TGTGCCATCAGTGACCAAATTACAGGGGATCTCGACAATGAGCAGTTCTTC. V and J are TRBV10-3 and TRBJ2-1; 7 positions match TRBD1. Germline CDR1 is ENHRY and CDR2 is SYGVKD. The CDR3 sequence is 17 residues long. V dropped 3 bases and J dropped 5; count of bases not matched to a gene: 13.